What follows are 9 T cell receptor beta chains derived from one specimen sequenced in a study of T cell repertoires in cytomegalovirus infection. Each CDR3 protein is one row after TCRdb ran MiXCR on the reads. This sample has almost 500,000 distinct CDR3 sequences, with roughly 12% found just once. Sequences were obtained from PBMCs. The receptors derive from a human donor in good health (CMV status not recorded). Some clones in this sample may be carry-over from other donors' samples.

This clonotype was seen repeatedly, ten times or more. V and J are TRBV2 and TRBJ1-6; 11 bases are shared with TRBD1. The CDR3 extends over 16 amino acids. The V segment lost 6 bases and the J segment 10 bases; nucleotides outside the gene matches: 11. Germline CDR1 is SNHLY and CDR2 is FYNNEI. The CDR3 loop is CASSLSWDRGTSPLHF. The CDR3 DNA reads TGTGCCAGCAGCTTGTCGTGGGACAGGGGGACATCACCCCTCCACTTT.

This clonotype was seen a few times. The rearrangement links TRBV3-1 to TRBJ2-6; perhaps TRBD2 as D (5 bases). The CDR3 length is 16 residues. V gave up 0 bases and J gave up 1 base, with 7 bases separating them. Germline CDR1 is LGHDT and CDR2 is YNNKEL (reference sequence). The CDR3 DNA reads as TGTGCCAGCAGCCAAGACCCGGGATCTGGGGCCAACGTCCTGACTTTC. Its translation is CASSQDPGSGANVLTF.

This clonotype was detected many times. The chain recombines TRBV10-3 with TRBJ2-7; D is perhaps TRBD2 (6 bases). The CDR3 has 14 amino acids. CDR1 and CDR2 (germline): ENHRY, SYGVKD. Trimming removed 9 bases from V and 2 bases from J, with 17 bases in between. CDR3: CAMTSETETYEQYF. The DNA of the CDR3 is TGTGCCATGACTAGTGAGACGGAGACCTACGAGCAGTACTTC.

This clonotype was recorded at least ten times. The chain links TRBV4-2 to TRBJ1-6; a weak D match, TRBD1 (6 bases). In germline, CDR1 is LGHNA, CDR2 YNFKEQ. V was cut by 1 base and J by 4 bases, with 11 bases left in between. CDR3 length: 16 residues. The CDR3 DNA reads as TGTGCCAGCAGCCAAGGAGGAGGGGGATATAATTCACCCCTCCACTTT. Translation: CASSQGGGGYNSPLHF.

This clonotype has a count of ten or more. The V call is TRBV11-2, the J call TRBJ2-5; the D is unclear. The CDR3 covers 13 residues. V shed 5 bases and J shed 13 bases, with 20 bases lying between them. Germline loops: CDR1 SGHAT, CDR2 FQNNGV. The CDR3: CASSRPGSFFRYF. The DNA of the CDR3 is TGTGCCAGCAGCCGCCCGGGTTCCTTCTTTCGGTACTTC. The entire variable domain, with the rest obtained from reference TRBV11-2 and TRBJ2-5, is as follows: EAGVAQSPRYKIIEKRQSVAFWCNPISGHATLYWYQQILGQGPKLLIQFQNNGVVDDSQLPKDRFSAERLKGVDSTLKIQPAKLEDSAVYLCASSRPGSFFRYFGPGTRLLVL.

In its sample, this clonotype was seen many times. The chain is built from TRBV28 and TRBJ2-4, with D possibly TRBD2 on 6 matching bases. Trimming left V 5 bases short and J 0 bases short, with 11 bases between. The germline V gene encodes CDR1 MDHEN and CDR2 SYDVKM. This CDR3 has 15 amino acids. This CDR3 is CASSTPGLAKNIQYF. In nucleotides, the CDR3 is TGTGCCAGCAGTACCCCGGGACTAGCCAAAAACATTCAGTACTTC.

This clonotype came up many times. The CDR3: CASRSRTGTGKNTGELFF. The CDR3 bases are TGTGCCAGCAGGTCCCGGACCGGGACTGGAAAGAACACCGGGGAGCTGTTTTTT. The rearrangement links TRBV12-3 or TRBV12-4 to TRBJ2-2, with D maybe TRBD2 (6 bases). V lost 6 bases and J 1 base, leaving 21 bases between the germline ends. The CDR3 spans 18 residues.

This clonotype was seen at least ten times. The chain carries TRBV7-2 and TRBJ1-1; D gene unclear. The CDR3 has 14 amino acids. Deletions cut 3 bases from V and 13 bases from J, with 21 bases between. The germline V gene encodes CDR1 SGHTA and CDR2 FQGNSA. The CDR3 DNA sequence: TGTGCCAGCAGCTTGGACTTTTCCACCTTCCTCCGTTTCTTT. This encodes CASSLDFSTFLRFF.

This clonotype has a count of ten or more. V gene TRBV12-3 or TRBV12-4 combines with J gene TRBJ1-3; D call uncertain. The V and J ends lost 2 bases and 0 bases respectively, with 14 bases between them. The CDR3 is made up of 17 amino acids. The CDR3 DNA sequence: TGTGCCAGCAGTTTAACTTTCGGTGGAGGCTCTGGAAACACCATATATTTT. This gives the protein CASSLTFGGGSGNTIYF.